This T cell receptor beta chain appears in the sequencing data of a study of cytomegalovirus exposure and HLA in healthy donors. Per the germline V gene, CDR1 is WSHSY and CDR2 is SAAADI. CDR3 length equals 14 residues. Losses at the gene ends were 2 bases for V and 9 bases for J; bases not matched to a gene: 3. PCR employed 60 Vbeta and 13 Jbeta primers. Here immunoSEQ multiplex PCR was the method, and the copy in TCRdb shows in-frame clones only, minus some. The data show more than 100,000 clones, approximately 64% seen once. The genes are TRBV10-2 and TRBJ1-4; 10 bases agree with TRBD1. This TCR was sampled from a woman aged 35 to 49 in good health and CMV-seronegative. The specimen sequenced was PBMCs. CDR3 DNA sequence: TGCGCCAGCAGTGAGGGGGACAGGGGACAAAAACTGTTTTTT. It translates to CASSEGDRGQKLFF.